The 10 T cell receptor beta chains below come from one sample, sequenced in a study of blood T cell repertoires in COVID-19. Assay: immunoSEQ multiplex PCR; the TCRdb copy retains only in-frame clones and omits some. The sample contains about 110,000 clones, over 75% of which appear only once. The sequenced material came from peripheral blood. Receptors originate from a man in his 70s with active or convalescent COVID-19.

V usage is TRBV2 and J usage is TRBJ2-1; 9 positions agree with TRBD1. The CDR3 contains 15 residues. Germline-derived CDR1 and CDR2 are SNHLY and FYNNEI. The J segment lost 7 bases and the V segment lost 10 bases, leaving 14 bases of the junction unmatched. CDR3 nucleotides: TGTGCCACCGTAGAACAGGGGGCGCCGGGGAATGAGCAGTTCTTC. Its protein is CATVEQGAPGNEQFF.

This sequence joins TRBV7-8 and TRBJ2-3; the D gene is possibly TRBD2 (6 bases). Trimming took 1 base from V and 8 from J, leaving 7 bases between them. CDR1 and CDR2 (germline): SGHVS, FQNEAQ. The CDR3 is made up of 12 amino acids. CDR3 nucleotide sequence: TGTGCCAGCAGCTTAGTGGAGGGTACGCAGTATTTT. Amino acids: CASSLVEGTQYF.

The chain has TRBV5-4 and TRBJ1-2; 8 positions agree with TRBD1. The germline V gene encodes CDR1 SGHNT and CDR2 YYREEE (reference sequence). The V segment lost 2 bases and the J segment 8 bases; nucleotides outside the gene matches: 17. This CDR3 spans 17 amino acids. DNA for the CDR3: TGTGCCAGCAGCTTAGACCTCAGGGGGCGCGTCATCCAGGGCTACACCTTC. Translating it yields CASSLDLRGRVIQGYTF.

The V and J genes are TRBV12-3 or TRBV12-4 and TRBJ2-2; perhaps TRBD1 as D (6 bases). V dropped 6 bases and J dropped 4 bases, with 9 bases sitting between them. The CDR3 has 13 residues. The CDR3 sequence is CASSQQGTGELFF. The CDR3 DNA sequence: TGTGCCAGCAGCCAACAGGGCACCGGGGAGCTGTTTTTT.

This clone was counted a single time. V is TRBV14 and J is TRBJ1-1; D remains unclear. Looked up from germline, CDR1 is SGHDN and CDR2 is FVKESK. The V and J ends lost 4 bases and 0 bases respectively, with 6 bases between them. The CDR3 is 13 amino acids. The CDR3: CASSRTVNTEAFF. CDR3 in DNA: TGTGCCAGCAGCCGAACAGTGAACACTGAAGCTTTCTTT.

This chain uses TRBV3-1 (or the pseudogene TRBV3-2) with TRBJ2-5; 10 bases align to TRBD1. The ends lost 6 bases at V and 6 bases at J; junction bases unmatched: 7. Germline V gene lookup returns CDR1 LGHDT and CDR2 YNNKEL (reference sequence). The CDR3 is 14 residues long. CDR3 in DNA: TGTGCCAGCAGTCGAGAGGGACAGGGGCAGACCCAGTACTTC. It translates to CASSREGQGQTQYF.

The gene calls are TRBV7-8 and TRBJ2-7; tentatively, D is TRBD2 (6 bases). The CDR3 runs 14 residues. V lost 1 base and J 7 bases, leaving 14 bases between the germline ends. The germline gives CDR1 SGHVS, CDR2 FQNEAQ. CDR3 amino acids: CASSLDGGIREQYF. DNA of the CDR3: TGTGCCAGCAGCTTAGATGGGGGGATCAGGGAGCAGTACTTC.

The chain uses TRBV27 and TRBJ2-5, with 10 nucleotides matching TRBD1. This CDR3 has 15 residues. Germline V gives CDR1 MNHEY, CDR2 SMNVEV (reference sequence). V lost 6 bases, J lost 2 bases, and 6 bases stayed unmatched. DNA of the CDR3: TGTGCCAGCAGGAGACAGGGGGCGGATCAAGAGACCCAGTACTTC. It yields the protein CASRRQGADQETQYF.

This clone was seen once. CDR3: CASSWTSGRAGYNEQFF. In DNA form, the CDR3 reads TGCGCCAGCAGCTGGACTAGCGGGAGGGCAGGATACAATGAGCAGTTCTTC. The gene calls are TRBV5-1 and TRBJ2-1; TRBD2 agrees at 15 bases. The CDR3 has 17 amino acids. In germline, CDR1 is SGHRS, CDR2 YFSETQ. The V and J ends lost 3 bases and 4 bases, in that order; junction bases with no gene match: 5.

This chain's CDR3 is CASSPLGGGGYTF. The CDR3 bases are TGTGCCAGCTCACCACTGGGGGGTGGTGGCTACACCTTC. The rearrangement uses TRBV18 and TRBJ1-2; TRBD1 is a possible D gene (5 bases). The V end was cut by 1 base, the J end by 7 bases, with 10 bases between. Germline CDR1 KGHSH, CDR2 LQKENI. The CDR3 runs to 13 residues.